The next 25 T cell receptor beta chains were all read from a single sample in a study of T cells in localized non-small cell lung cancer. Assay: immunoSEQ multiplex PCR; the TCRdb copy retains only in-frame clones and omits some. The table lists 100,000 or so clones, more than 75% of them singletons. The sequencing here drew on PBMCs, taken before any cancer treatment. The receptors stem from a woman between 40 and 69 years old with stage II squamous cell lung carcinoma.

The genes are TRBV5-1 and TRBJ2-3; no clear D. This CDR3 is built from 16 residues. V lost 4 bases and J lost 4, with 19 bases in between. Germline V gene sequence: CDR1 SGHRS, CDR2 YFSETQ. The CDR3 coding sequence is TGCGCCAGCAGCCCCGGAGCTCCGCCGTCCCCAGATACGCAGTATTTT. This translates into CASSPGAPPSPDTQYF.

V is TRBV2 and J is TRBJ1-5; 8 bases align to TRBD1. This CDR3 region has 17 residues. Germline V gives CDR1 SNHLY, CDR2 FYNNEI. After removal of 5 bases from V and 6 bases from J, the junction contained 15 bases not matched to a gene. The CDR3 loop is CASSLDRAGRGTQPQHF. In nucleotides, the CDR3 is TGTGCCAGCAGTTTGGACAGGGCAGGGAGGGGTACTCAGCCCCAGCATTTT.

The V and J genes are TRBV27 and TRBJ1-5; no clear D. Trimming shortened V by 5 bases and J by 3 bases, and 11 bases separated the two germline ends. Germline V lookup: CDR1 MNHEY, CDR2 SMNVEV (reference sequence). The CDR3 covers 14 residues. The CDR3 DNA reads TGTGCCAGCAGTCTAAGCCGGAACAATCAGCCCCAGCATTTT. Translated: CASSLSRNNQPQHF.

The chain joins TRBV10-1 to TRBJ2-1; 8 nucleotides align to TRBD2. V lost 4 bases and J lost 9; bases outside the gene matches: 14. This CDR3 is 16 amino acids long. Per germline, CDR1 WNHNN and CDR2 SYGVQD (reference sequence). CDR3 loop: CASSGTAGAPFGEQFF. The CDR3 coding sequence is TGCGCCAGCAGTGGGACAGCGGGAGCTCCGTTCGGTGAGCAGTTCTTC.

This clone came up many times. The chain has TRBV29-1 and TRBJ1-2, with a weak D call TRBD1 (6 bases). Between the trimmed V and J ends, which lost 4 bases and 4 bases, there was a span of 10 bases. The germline CDR1 and CDR2 sequences are SQVTM and ANQGSEA. CDR3 size: 12 residues. CDR3: CSVVDSIYGYTF. The CDR3 DNA reads TGCAGCGTTGTGGACAGCATCTATGGCTACACCTTC.

The chain is built from TRBV18 and TRBJ2-3; D is uncertain. CDR3 length: 12 amino acids. V lost 3 bases and J lost 1, with 2 bases in between. Germline CDR1 and CDR2: KGHSH and LQKENI. In DNA, the CDR3 is TGTGCCAGCTCACCCCGCACAGATACGCAGTATTTT. Its protein product is CASSPRTDTQYF.

DNA of the CDR3: TGTGCCAGCAGCTTGGCCGCGGGGCGCTCCTACAATGAGCAGTTCTTC. Protein product: CASSLAAGRSYNEQFF. The chain recombines TRBV5-4 with TRBJ2-1; a weak D match, TRBD2 (6 bases). The CDR3 is made up of 16 amino acids. V was pared by 0 bases and J by 0 bases, with 10 bases between. CDR1 SGHNT and CDR2 YYREEE come from the germline V gene (reference sequence).

The rearrangement joins TRBV19 to TRBJ2-1; tentatively, D is TRBD2 (5 bases). The CDR3 has 15 residues. CDR1 and CDR2 (germline): LNHDA, SQIVND (reference sequence). Trimming took 6 bases from V and 9 from J, leaving 21 bases between them. CDR3 nucleotides: TGTGCCAGTAGCCTTACCGTTCGGAGGAGTGGTGAGCAGTTCTTC. Residues: CASSLTVRRSGEQFF.

The rearrangement links TRBV28 to TRBJ1-4; 9 bases are shared with TRBD1. The CDR3 extends over 16 amino acids. V lost 6 bases, J lost 7 bases, and 12 bases stayed unmatched. Germline CDR1 reads MDHEN; CDR2 reads SYDVKM. The CDR3, as DNA: TGTGCCAGCAGGAGACGAACAGGGGGCGGCGGTGAAAAACTGTTTTTT. Translated: CASRRRTGGGGEKLFF.

This clone was counted a single time. The chain is built from TRBV19 and TRBJ2-3; 10 positions agree with TRBD2. V was clipped by 3 bases and J by 3 bases; unmatched bases: 12. The CDR3 has 18 residues. CDR1 LNHDA and CDR2 SQIVND come from the germline V gene (reference sequence). The CDR3 sequence is CASSITLAGTPVTDTQYF. The CDR3 region has the DNA TGTGCCAGTAGTATTACACTAGCGGGGACCCCGGTAACAGATACGCAGTATTTT.

This clone was seen a handful of times. V is TRBV30 and J is TRBJ2-1; 8 positions agree with TRBD2. Germline V gives CDR1 GTSNPN, CDR2 SVGIG (reference sequence). V was clipped by 3 bases and J by 3 bases; unmatched bases: 10. This CDR3 spans 16 amino acids. The CDR3 sequence is CAWSAKAGVRYNEQFF. CDR3 in DNA: TGTGCCTGGAGCGCCAAAGCGGGAGTCCGCTACAATGAGCAGTTCTTC.

The CDR3: CASSLDRAAYTF. As DNA, the CDR3 is TGTGCCAGCAGCCTGGACAGAGCCGCTTACACCTTC. The chain joins TRBV6-6 to TRBJ1-2; a weak D match, TRBD1 (6 bases). Trimming stripped 6 bases from V and 11 bases from J, with 16 bases between. The CDR3 sequence is 12 residues long. Germline V gene data show CDR1 as MNHNY and CDR2 as SVGAGI (reference sequence).

Details on this clone: Other DNA sequences from this sample encode an identical CDR3 as well. The CDR3 is CASGTGSSYEQYF. The CDR3 DNA sequence: TGCGCCAGTGGGACAGGGTCCTCCTACGAGCAGTACTTC. The genes are TRBV5-1 and TRBJ2-7; 9 positions agree with TRBD1. Germline trimming cut 8 bases from V and 0 bases from J; bases unmatched to any gene: 3. The germline CDR1 and CDR2 sequences are SGHRS and YFSETQ. CDR3 size: 13 residues.

The chain links TRBV6-1 to TRBJ2-5; either TRBD1 or TRBD2 may fit D (5 bases each). There are 13 residues in the CDR3. The germline V gene has CDR1 MNHNS and CDR2 SASEGT. The V gene lost 1 base and the J gene lost 4 bases, with 7 bases spanning the gap. CDR3 sequence: CASSEVGPETQYF. The CDR3 DNA reads as TGTGCCAGCAGTGAAGTGGGACCAGAGACCCAGTACTTC.

This clone was counted between two and nine times. The chain employs TRBV30 and TRBJ2-1; weak D call: TRBD2 (6 bases). Germline V gives CDR1 GTSNPN, CDR2 SVGIG (reference sequence). The V gene lost 3 bases and the J gene lost 9 bases, with 15 bases spanning the gap. The CDR3 spans 13 residues. The CDR3 reads CAWSARDWGEQFF. CDR3 in DNA: TGTGCCTGGAGCGCGCGGGATTGGGGTGAGCAGTTCTTC.

The CDR3 nucleotides are TGTGCCAGCAGCGCCGCGTACGCAACTAATGAAAAACTGTTTTTT. Residues: CASSAAYATNEKLFF. The rearrangement joins TRBV27 to TRBJ1-4; the D is unclear. There are 15 residues in the CDR3. In germline, CDR1 is MNHEY, CDR2 SMNVEV (reference sequence). V was cut by 6 bases and J by 0 bases, with 11 bases left in between. Together with reference TRBV27 and TRBJ1-4, the CDR3 gives the full variable domain: EAQVTQNPRYLITVTGKKLTVTCSQNMNHEYMSWYRQDPGLGLRQIYYSMNVEVTDKGDVPEGYKVSRKEKRNFPLILESPSPNQTSLYFCASSAAYATNEKLFFGSGTQLSVL.

This chain uses TRBV9 with TRBJ1-6; 7 nucleotides align to TRBD1. The CDR3 consists of 15 residues. V was pared by 0 bases and J by 10 bases, with 7 bases of the junction left unmatched. CDR1 is SGDLS and CDR2 is YYNGEE in the germline V gene. The CDR3 sequence is CASSVAGTGESPLHF. DNA of the CDR3: TGTGCCAGCAGCGTAGCTGGAACAGGGGAGTCACCCCTCCACTTT.

V usage is TRBV7-8 and J usage is TRBJ1-3; possibly TRBD1 for D (5 bases). The CDR3 is 15 amino acids. The V gene's germline CDR1 is SGHVS and CDR2 FQNEAQ. V was cut by 5 bases and J by 2 bases, with 13 bases left in between. The CDR3 nucleotides are TGTGCCAGCAGCGTGTCCGGGGGTCCTGGAAACACCATATATTTT. This encodes CASSVSGGPGNTIYF.

The rearrangement links TRBV11-2 to TRBJ2-7, with D maybe TRBD2 (6 bases). The CDR3 is 16 amino acids. Per germline, CDR1 SGHAT and CDR2 FQNNGV. Trimming shortened V by 4 bases and J by 3 bases, and 19 bases separated the two germline ends. The CDR3 DNA is TGTGCCAGCAGCTCCCCCAGGAGGGGCAAAGGCTACGAGCAGTACTTC. Its protein product is CASSSPRRGKGYEQYF. Drawing the rest from reference TRBV11-2 and TRBJ2-7, the complete variable domain is EAGVAQSPRYKIIEKRQSVAFWCNPISGHATLYWYQQILGQGPKLLIQFQNNGVVDDSQLPKDRFSAERLKGVDSTLKIQPAKLEDSAVYLCASSSPRRGKGYEQYFGPGTRLTVT.

The V gene is TRBV7-9, the J gene TRBJ1-4; D is ambiguous. CDR1 and CDR2 (germline): SEHNR, FQNEAQ (reference sequence). The CDR3 is 13 residues long. V gave up 2 bases and J gave up 8 bases, with 9 bases separating them. The CDR3 nucleotides read TGTGCCAGCAGCTTAAGCGGAGGCGAAAAACTGTTTTTT. Protein product: CASSLSGGEKLFF.

This rearrangement joins TRBV7-9 to TRBJ2-1; 12 nucleotides line up with TRBD2. Germline V gene data show CDR1 as SEHNR and CDR2 as FQNEAQ (reference sequence). The length of the CDR3 is 15 residues. The trim removed 4 bases at V and 5 bases at J, leaving 3 bases unmatched. In nucleotides, the CDR3 is TGTGCCAGCAGCTCCGGACTAGCGGGGCACAATGAGCAGTTCTTC. Translation gives CASSSGLAGHNEQFF.

This clone was seen a single time. The chain uses TRBV19 and TRBJ2-1; 9 nucleotides agree with TRBD2. Germline V gives CDR1 LNHDA, CDR2 SQIVND (reference sequence). This CDR3 spans 15 amino acids. Trimming removed 6 bases from V and 0 bases from J; junction bases left unmatched: 3. The CDR3 DNA sequence: TGTGCCAGTAGGGTTAGCGGGAGCTCCTACAATGAGCAGTTCTTC. Amino acid sequence: CASRVSGSSYNEQFF.

The CDR3 loop reads CAIRPTETWTSGFYEQYF. DNA for the CDR3: TGTGCCATCAGGCCGACAGAGACTTGGACTAGCGGATTCTACGAGCAGTACTTC. The J gene is TRBJ2-5, the V gene TRBV10-3; 10 nucleotides align to TRBD2. The DNA end favors TRBJ2-7, so the J call may be wrong. The germline V gene has CDR1 ENHRY and CDR2 SYGVKD. The CDR3 spans 18 residues.

The chain couples TRBV30 to TRBJ1-4; 7 positions match TRBD1. CDR1 and CDR2 (germline): GTSNPN, SVGIG (reference sequence). V shed 8 bases and J 8 bases; nucleotides not matched to a gene: 8. The CDR3 totals 12 residues. CDR3 nucleotides: TGTGCCGTCTACGGGGACAGCGAAAAACTGTTTTTT. This translates into CAVYGDSEKLFF.

This clone was observed once. The chain joins TRBV11-3 to TRBJ2-5; TRBD1 might be the D (6 bases). The germline V gene has CDR1 SGHNT and CDR2 YENEEA. The CDR3 runs 15 residues. V was cut by 1 base and J by 2 bases, with 11 bases left in between. In DNA form, the CDR3 reads TGTGCCAGCAGCTTAGGTGTGGGGGCGCAAGAGACCCAGTACTTC. Translated, it gives CASSLGVGAQETQYF.